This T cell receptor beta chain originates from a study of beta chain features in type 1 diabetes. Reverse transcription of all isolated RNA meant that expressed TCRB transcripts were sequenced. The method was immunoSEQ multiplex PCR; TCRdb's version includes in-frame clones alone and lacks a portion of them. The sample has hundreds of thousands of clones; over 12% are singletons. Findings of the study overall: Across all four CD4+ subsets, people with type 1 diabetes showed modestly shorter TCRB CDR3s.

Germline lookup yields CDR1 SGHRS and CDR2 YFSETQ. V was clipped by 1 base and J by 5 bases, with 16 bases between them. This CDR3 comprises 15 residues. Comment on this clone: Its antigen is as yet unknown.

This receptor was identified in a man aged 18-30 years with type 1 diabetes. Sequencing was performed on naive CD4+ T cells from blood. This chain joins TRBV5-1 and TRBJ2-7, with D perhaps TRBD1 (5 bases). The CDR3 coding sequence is TGCGCCAGCAGCTTGTGGCGGTCTAAAGGGGACGAGCAGTACTTC. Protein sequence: CASSLWRSKGDEQYF.